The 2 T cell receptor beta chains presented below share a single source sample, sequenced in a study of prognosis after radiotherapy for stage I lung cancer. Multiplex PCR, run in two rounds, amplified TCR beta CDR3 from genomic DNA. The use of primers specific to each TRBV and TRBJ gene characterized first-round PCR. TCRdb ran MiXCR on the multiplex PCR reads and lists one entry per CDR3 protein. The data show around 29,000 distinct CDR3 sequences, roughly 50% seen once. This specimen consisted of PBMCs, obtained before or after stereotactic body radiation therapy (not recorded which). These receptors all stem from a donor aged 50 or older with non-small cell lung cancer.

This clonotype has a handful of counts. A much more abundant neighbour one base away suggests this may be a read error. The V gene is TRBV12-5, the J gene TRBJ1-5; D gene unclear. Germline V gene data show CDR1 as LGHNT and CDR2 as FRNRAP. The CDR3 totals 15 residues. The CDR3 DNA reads TGTGCTGGTGGTTCCGACCCCCCAGGCAATCAGCCCCAGCATTTT. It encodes CAGGSDPPGNQPQHF. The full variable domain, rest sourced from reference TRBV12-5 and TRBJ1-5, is DARVTQTPRHKVTEMGQEVTMRCQPILGHNTVFWYRQTMMQGLELLAYFRNRAPLDDSGMPKDRFSAEMPDATLATLKIQPSEPRDSAVYFCAGGSDPPGNQPQHFGDGTRLSIL.

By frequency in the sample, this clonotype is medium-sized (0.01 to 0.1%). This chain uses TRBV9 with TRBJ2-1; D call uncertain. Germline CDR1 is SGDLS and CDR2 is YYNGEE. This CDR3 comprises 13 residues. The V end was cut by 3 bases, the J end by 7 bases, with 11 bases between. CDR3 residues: CASSAISGNEQFF. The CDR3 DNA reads TGTGCCAGCAGCGCCATATCCGGGAATGAGCAGTTCTTC. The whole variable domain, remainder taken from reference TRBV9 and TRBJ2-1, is DSGVTQTPKHLITATGQRVTLRCSPRSGDLSVYWYQQSLDQGLQFLIQYYNGEERAKGNILERFSAQQFPDLHSELNLSSLELGDSALYFCASSAISGNEQFFGPGTRLTVL.